The following is a TCR beta chain sequence with its context. Its target is unknown. This entry belongs to a study of T cell responses to AZD1222 COVID-19 vaccine. The CDR3 totals 13 residues. The V and J ends lost 3 bases and 2 bases respectively, with 6 bases between them. From germline, CDR1 is ENHRY and CDR2 SYGVKD. Study results and limitations: Compared with day 0, the breadth and depth of the Spike-specific TCR repertoire rose significantly after two doses of AZD1222.

The assay was immunoSEQ multiplex PCR, and TCRdb's table has in-frame clones only and misses some. The repertoire consists of about 110,000 clones, with roughly 87% occurring once and the leading ten covering roughly 3%. The origin of this receptor is an adult in good health. The starting material was peripheral blood, obtained on day 0 of AZD1222 vaccination. V is TRBV10-3 and J is TRBJ2-3; no clear D gene. The CDR3: CAISDPPTDTQYF. CDR3 bases: TGTGCCATCAGTGACCCACCCACAGATACGCAGTATTTT.